There are many counts of the clone carrying this T cell receptor (beta chain). Its antigen is not known. The data were obtained in a study of identical twins. cDNA carried unique molecular identifiers, and a universal primer site was added by template switching. TCRdb re-analysed the 5' RACE reads in MiXCR, keeping a single row per CDR3 protein. The sample has hundreds of thousands of distinct CDR3 sequences; more than 12% are singletons. The CDR3 length is 12 residues. Trimming took off 3 bases at V and 7 bases at J, with 7 bases between the two ends. Findings and caveats of the study: Invariant T cells like MAIT and iNKT could partly confound the zero-insertion analyses. The abundant beta clonotypes from cord blood had fewer insertions, and memory repertoires had none of this.

This receptor was identified in a woman younger than 30 in good health. Sample: memory (CD45RO+) T cells sorted from blood. This rearrangement joins TRBV12-3 or TRBV12-4 to TRBJ2-1; either TRBD1 or TRBD2 may supply D (5 bases each). The CDR3: CASSFWGNEQFF. The CDR3 nucleotides read TGTGCCAGCAGTTTTTGGGGGAATGAGCAGTTCTTC.